The 26 T cell receptor beta chains in this list originate from one sample, sequenced in a study of T cells expressing NK-cell markers. One entry per CDR3 protein, without DNA, is what TCRdb gives after re-calling the 5' RACE reads. The listing records 500,000 to 700,000 distinct CDR3 sequences. The sample taken for sequencing was blood T cells: a sorted CD56 or NKG2C T cell subset, CD4+ or CD8+ T cells, or bulk PBMC T cells (not recorded which). The receptors were sampled from a man aged 18 to 30 in good health.

The chain joins TRBV12-3 or TRBV12-4 to TRBJ1-5; TCRdb reports TRBD1, a call that lacks DNA to check it against. The CDR3 is made up of 16 amino acids. CDR3 amino acids: CASSLGRTGLAQPQHF.

V gene TRBV7-9 combines with J gene TRBJ1-6; with no DNA, the TCRdb D assignment of TRBD1 cannot be verified. The CDR3 runs to 14 residues. The germline V gene has CDR1 SEHNR and CDR2 FQNEAQ (reference sequence). This chain's CDR3 is CASNQGALGSPLHF. Supplemented by reference TRBV7-9 and TRBJ1-6, the full variable domain reads DTGVSQNPRHKITKRGQNVTFRCDPISEHNRLYWYRQTLGQGPEFLTYFQNEAQLEKSRLLSDRFSAERPKGSFSTLEIQRTEQGDSAMYLCASNQGALGSPLHFGNGTRLTVT.

CDR3 residues: CSVEDSARQETQYF. The chain employs TRBV29-1 and TRBJ2-5; lacking DNA, the TRBD2 call made by TCRdb goes unchecked. The CDR3 runs to 14 residues. In germline, CDR1 is SQVTM, CDR2 ANQGSEA.

The V and J genes are TRBV29-1 and TRBJ2-5; the D call of TRBD1 rests on TCRdb alone, since no DNA is present to check it. Germline CDR1 reads SQVTM; CDR2 reads ANQGSEA. CDR3 length equals 13 residues. The CDR3 loop reads CSVPGSPGETQYF.

This chain uses TRBV9 with TRBJ2-7; without DNA, the TCRdb call of TRBD1 cannot be checked. There are 15 residues in the CDR3. CDR1 SGDLS and CDR2 YYNGEE come from the germline V gene. CDR3 residues: CASSPGTLGRYEQYF.

The chain uses TRBV7-2 and TRBJ2-3. Germline CDR1 reads SGHTA; CDR2 reads FQGNSA. This CDR3 is 16 amino acids long. CDR3 sequence: CASSLVLDGYTDTQYF.

The genes are TRBV5-4 and TRBJ2-5; TCRdb outputs TRBD2, but without DNA this stays unchecked. CDR3 length equals 16 residues. CDR1 is SGHNT and CDR2 is YYREEE in the germline V gene (reference sequence). The CDR3 is CASSRRLAGESETQYF.

J is TRBJ2-3 and V is TRBV29-1; no DNA is available, so the TRBD1 call from TCRdb remains unchecked. The CDR3 covers 12 residues. Germline CDR1 and CDR2: SQVTM and ANQGSEA. CDR3 amino acids: CSGGTGPDTQYF.

This chain uses TRBV12-3 or TRBV12-4 with TRBJ1-2. The CDR3 covers 12 residues. This CDR3 is CASSRRAYGYTF.

The CDR3 sequence is CASTDLAGPTDTQYF. The V gene is TRBV6-1, the J gene TRBJ2-3; checking the TCRdb D call of TRBD2 is not possible without DNA. Germline V gives CDR1 MNHNS, CDR2 SASEGT. CDR3 length equals 15 residues.

This rearrangement joins TRBV7-3 to TRBJ2-5; TCRdb designates TRBD2, a call that cannot be tested without DNA. Germline V gene sequence: CDR1 SGHTA, CDR2 FQGTGA. The CDR3 consists of 13 residues. The CDR3 region is CASSLWTGETQYF.

The V call is TRBV14, the J call TRBJ1-2. The CDR3 is 15 residues long. CDR1 SGHDN and CDR2 FVKESK come from the germline V gene. The CDR3 sequence: CASSQGRGLNYGYTF. The variable domain in full, completed from reference TRBV14 and TRBJ1-2, reads EAGVTQFPSHSVIEKGQTVTLRCDPISGHDNLYWYRRVMGKEIKFLLHFVKESKQDESGMPNNRFLAERTGGTYSTLKVQPAELEDSGVYFCASSQGRGLNYGYTFGSGTRLTVV.

CDR3 amino acids: CSAAGRGAPPYF. The chain links TRBV20-1 to TRBJ2-5. Germline assignment: CDR1 DFQATT and CDR2 SNEGSKA (reference sequence). The CDR3 loop spans 12 amino acids.

This chain links TRBV7-9 with TRBJ2-4; there is no DNA to check the TCRdb D call of TRBD1. Germline CDR1 SEHNR, CDR2 FQNEAQ (reference sequence). The CDR3 runs to 17 residues. The CDR3 loop is CASRGQGDPTNENIQYF.

The rearrangement uses TRBV28 and TRBJ2-1; TCRdb lists TRBD1, though no DNA is available to test this call. Germline CDR1 and CDR2: MDHEN and SYDVKM. The CDR3 contains 15 residues. The CDR3 spells CASSREGQGYNEQFF.

The rearrangement links TRBV29-1 to TRBJ2-6. The CDR3 extends over 14 amino acids. Germline V lookup: CDR1 SQVTM, CDR2 ANQGSEA. This chain's CDR3 is CSVEKSAGANVLTF. Full variable domain (missing parts from reference TRBV29-1 and TRBJ2-6): SAVISQKPSRDICQRGTSLTIQCQVDSQVTMMFWYRQQPGQSLTLIATANQGSEATYESGFVIDKFPISRPNLTFSTLTVSNMSPEDSSIYLCSVEKSAGANVLTFGAGSRLTVL.

V and J are TRBV6-5 and TRBJ1-5; TCRdb outputs TRBD1, but without DNA this stays unchecked. Per the germline V gene, CDR1 is MNHEY and CDR2 is SVGAGI. The CDR3 is made up of 18 amino acids. CDR3 loop: CASSYLPAGTGVNQPQHF.

The CDR3 here is CASSLVPSGGYNEQFF. The chain recombines TRBV5-1 with TRBJ2-1; TCRdb's D gene call, TRBD2, goes unchecked for lack of DNA. Germline assignment: CDR1 SGHRS and CDR2 YFSETQ. The CDR3 is made up of 16 amino acids.

V is TRBV28 and J is TRBJ2-7. This CDR3 spans 14 amino acids. The germline CDR1 and CDR2 sequences are MDHEN and SYDVKM. The CDR3 region is CASSDGGELYEQYF.

The chain joins TRBV29-1 to TRBJ2-1; TCRdb lists TRBD1, though no DNA is available to test this call. This CDR3 contains 13 residues. CDR1 and CDR2 from the germline V gene are SQVTM and ANQGSEA. CDR3 amino acids: CSAPGGVRDEQFF.

V usage is TRBV20-1 and J usage is TRBJ2-5; there is no DNA to check the TCRdb D call of TRBD2. Germline V lookup: CDR1 DFQATT, CDR2 SNEGSKA (reference sequence). The CDR3 is made up of 15 amino acids. The CDR3 spells CSARWREGPWETQYF.

The chain recombines TRBV5-5 with TRBJ1-1; TCRdb's D call of TRBD1 is untestable without DNA. Germline V gene lookup returns CDR1 SGHKS and CDR2 YYEKEE (reference sequence). The CDR3 totals 15 residues. The chain's CDR3 is CASRRDRQMNTEAFF.

The V call is TRBV5-6, the J call TRBJ1-1; TCRdb's assignment of TRBD1 cannot be checked, as there is no DNA. CDR3 length: 13 residues. Germline V gene sequence: CDR1 SGHDT, CDR2 YYEEEE. The CDR3: CASTQGLNTEAFF.

This chain joins TRBV24-1 and TRBJ2-2. The CDR3 spans 13 residues. CDR1 is KGHDR and CDR2 is SFDVKD in the germline V gene. CDR3 loop: CATSSLEAGELFF.

V gene TRBV4-2 combines with J gene TRBJ2-7; lacking DNA, the TRBD1 call made by TCRdb goes unchecked. The germline V gene has CDR1 LGHNA and CDR2 YNFKEQ. The CDR3 is 17 residues long. CDR3 in amino acids: CASSQGSLGDRSYEQYF.

The rearrangement joins TRBV7-2 to TRBJ2-3; TCRdb calls TRBD2, which cannot be checked without DNA. This CDR3 has 15 amino acids. Germline values: CDR1 SGHTA, CDR2 FQGNSA. The CDR3 reads CASSLVAGTADTQYF.